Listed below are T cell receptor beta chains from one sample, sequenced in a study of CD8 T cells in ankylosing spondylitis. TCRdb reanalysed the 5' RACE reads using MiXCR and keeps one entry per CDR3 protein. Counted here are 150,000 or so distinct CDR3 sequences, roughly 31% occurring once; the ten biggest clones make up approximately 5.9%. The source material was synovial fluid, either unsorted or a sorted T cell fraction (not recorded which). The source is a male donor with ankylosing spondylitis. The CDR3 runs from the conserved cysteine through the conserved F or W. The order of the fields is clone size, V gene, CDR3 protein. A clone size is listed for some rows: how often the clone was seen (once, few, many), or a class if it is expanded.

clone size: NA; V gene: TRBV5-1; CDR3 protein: CASSLTSGSHEQFF
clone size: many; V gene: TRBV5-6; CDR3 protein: CASSLIGDEQYF
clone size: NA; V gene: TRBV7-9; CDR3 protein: CASSFGQQFYEQYF
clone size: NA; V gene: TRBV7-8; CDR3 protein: CASSSPGDRGIEDTQYF
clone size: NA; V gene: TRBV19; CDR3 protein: CASSIELAGLETQYF
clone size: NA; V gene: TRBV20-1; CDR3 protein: CSAREQGRELFF
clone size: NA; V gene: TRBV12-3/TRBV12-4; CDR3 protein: CASSSTSGRVLFTGELFF
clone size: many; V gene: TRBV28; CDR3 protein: CASRTGQQQSNQPQHF
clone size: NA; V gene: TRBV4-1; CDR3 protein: CASSQLLGQGEEKLFF
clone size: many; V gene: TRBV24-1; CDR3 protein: CATSASGGHTGELFF
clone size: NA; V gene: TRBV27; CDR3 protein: CASRRGRGEIYEQFF
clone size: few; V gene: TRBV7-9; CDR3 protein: CASSLTTGNGERLFF
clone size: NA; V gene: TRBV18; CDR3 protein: CASSGGLGADTQYF
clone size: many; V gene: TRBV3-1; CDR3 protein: CASSQYSDSPLHF
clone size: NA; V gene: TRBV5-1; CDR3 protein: CASSVGQHYYSYEQYF
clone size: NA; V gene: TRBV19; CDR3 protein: CATRGQDTEAFF
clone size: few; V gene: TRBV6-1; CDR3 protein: CASRGTGTETQYF
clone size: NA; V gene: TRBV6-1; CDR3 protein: CASSPSGGSSYEQYF
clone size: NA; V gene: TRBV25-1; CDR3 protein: CASSSGGHYEQYF
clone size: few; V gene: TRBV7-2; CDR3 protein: CASSPGATSYNEQFF
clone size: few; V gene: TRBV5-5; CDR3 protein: CASSFLGRGNTGELFF
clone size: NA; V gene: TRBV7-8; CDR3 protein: CASSSSAAGNYEQYF
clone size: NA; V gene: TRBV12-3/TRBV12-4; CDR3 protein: CASRTAGNRYGYTF
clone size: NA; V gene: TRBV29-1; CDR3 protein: CSVSGTGDSGNTIYF
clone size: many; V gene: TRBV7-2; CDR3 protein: CASSPRQGAKETQYF
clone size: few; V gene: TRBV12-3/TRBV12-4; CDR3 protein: CASSLGLGSTGELFF
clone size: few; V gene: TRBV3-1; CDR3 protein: CASSQRTGEAFF
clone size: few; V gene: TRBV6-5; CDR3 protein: CASSSPQGQGTNEQFF
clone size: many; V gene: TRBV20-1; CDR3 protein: CSARRGGSSHYEQYF
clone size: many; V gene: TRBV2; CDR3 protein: CASRTRQGVNTEAFF
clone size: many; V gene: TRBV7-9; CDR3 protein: CASGPSADTQYF
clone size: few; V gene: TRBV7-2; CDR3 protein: CASRIQAGVPEQYF
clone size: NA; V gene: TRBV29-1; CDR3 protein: CSVEDSLEGYTF
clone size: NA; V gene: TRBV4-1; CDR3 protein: CASSQAEAGVGYGYTF
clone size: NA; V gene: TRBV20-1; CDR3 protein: CSAAVSGATTDTQYF
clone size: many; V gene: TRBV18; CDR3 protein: CASSSGGPGTYEQYF
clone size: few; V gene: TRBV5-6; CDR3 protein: CASSLTDSPYNEQFF
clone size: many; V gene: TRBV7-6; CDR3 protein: CASSAGGGSTDTQYF
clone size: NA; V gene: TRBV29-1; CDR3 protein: CSVAASGRSYEQYF
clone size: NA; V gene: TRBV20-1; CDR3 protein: CSAREVRGGEQYF
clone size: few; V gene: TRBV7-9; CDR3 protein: CASSPGGYNYGYTF
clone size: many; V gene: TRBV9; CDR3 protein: CASSGNRVRGETQYF
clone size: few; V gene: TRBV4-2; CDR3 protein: CASSQKGDTQYF
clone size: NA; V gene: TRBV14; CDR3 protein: CASSQVARQVLHF
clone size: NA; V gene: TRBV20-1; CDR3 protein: CSAPETGNTEAFF
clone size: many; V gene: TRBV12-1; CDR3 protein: CASSFRGEGGNQPQHF
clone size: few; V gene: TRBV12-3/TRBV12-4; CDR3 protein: CASSLSVSYEQYF
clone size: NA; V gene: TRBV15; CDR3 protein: CATSSGQGVTEAFF
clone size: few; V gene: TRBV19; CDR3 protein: CASSEAGLAGANEQFF
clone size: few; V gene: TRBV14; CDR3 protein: CASSYPGLNTEAFF
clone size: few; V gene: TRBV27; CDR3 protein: CASSPSRTSGNNEQFF
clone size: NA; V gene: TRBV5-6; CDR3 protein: CASSFFLGYGYTF
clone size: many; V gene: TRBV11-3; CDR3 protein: CASTPGTGLYEQYF
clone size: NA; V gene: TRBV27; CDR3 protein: CASRPTGTEEYYGYTF
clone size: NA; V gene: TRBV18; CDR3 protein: CASSPIQGGAGNEQFF
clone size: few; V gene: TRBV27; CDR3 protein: CASSLSLLYNSPLHF
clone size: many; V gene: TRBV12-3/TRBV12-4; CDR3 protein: CASSLQRGNTGELFF
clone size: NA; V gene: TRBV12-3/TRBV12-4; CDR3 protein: CASSRDEEDTQYF
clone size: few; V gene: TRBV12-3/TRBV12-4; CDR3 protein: CASSQGQGTTGELFF
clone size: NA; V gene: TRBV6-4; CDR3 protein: CASRPDGNYGYTF